The 19 T cell receptor beta chains below were found in one sample sequenced in a study of identical twins. TCRdb redid the calling of the 5' RACE reads with MiXCR, one entry per CDR3 protein. The sample comprises 450,000 or so distinct CDR3 sequences, less than 20% of which are singletons, and more than 10% rests with the top ten. Source material: naive T cells sorted from blood. These receptors were obtained from a man aged 50-59 years in good health.

This clonotype has ten or more counts. V gene TRBV20-1 combines with J gene TRBJ1-2; no firm D call. The CDR3 has 13 residues. V was shortened by 6 bases and J by 5 bases, with 16 bases between the two germline ends. Germline-derived CDR1 and CDR2 are DFQATT and SNEGSKA (reference sequence). The CDR3 loop reads CSAPTGRQYGYTF. CDR3 nucleotide sequence: TGCAGTGCGCCGACGGGCAGGCAGTATGGCTACACCTTC.

This clonotype was counted at least ten times. The chain links TRBV7-9 to TRBJ1-1; D call uncertain. Germline CDR1 SEHNR, CDR2 FQNEAQ (reference sequence). Trimming took off 1 base at V and 6 bases at J, with 6 bases between the two ends. This CDR3 region has 12 residues. This CDR3 is CASSLGGSEAFF. CDR3 nucleotides: TGTGCCAGCAGCTTAGGAGGGTCTGAAGCTTTCTTT.

This clonotype appeared a few times. The chain combines TRBV12-3 or TRBV12-4 with TRBJ2-7; D gene ambiguous. The CDR3 contains 15 residues. Trimming took off 3 bases at V and 0 bases at J, with 12 bases between the two ends. CDR3 protein: CASSLRQAASYEQYF. The CDR3 DNA reads as TGTGCCAGCAGTTTGAGGCAGGCTGCCTCCTACGAGCAGTACTTC.

The chain employs TRBV7-6 and TRBJ2-7; no clear D gene. The CDR3 has 13 amino acids. Germline values: CDR1 SGHVS, CDR2 FNYEAQ. V lost 5 bases and J 0 bases, leaving 8 bases between the germline ends. The DNA of the CDR3 is TGTGCCAGCAGCGTAGGCCCCTCCTACGAGCAGTACTTC. Protein: CASSVGPSYEQYF.

This sequence joins TRBV20-1 and TRBJ2-5, with D perhaps TRBD1 (5 bases). The CDR3 is 12 residues long. The germline gives CDR1 DFQATT, CDR2 SNEGSKA (reference sequence). V lost 5 bases and J lost 5, with 12 bases in between. The CDR3 here is CSAPRTRETQYF. CDR3 bases: TGCAGTGCTCCCCGGACAAGGGAGACCCAGTACTTC.

This clonotype showed up many times. The rearrangement links TRBV25-1 to TRBJ1-5; a weak D match, TRBD1 (5 bases). With 3 bases removed from V and 7 bases from J, the gap between germline ends came to 10 bases. CDR1 and CDR2 from the germline V gene are MGHDK and SYGVNS. CDR3 length: 13 residues. The CDR3 region is CASSDAGKQPQHF. CDR3 DNA sequence: TGTGCCAGCAGTGACGCAGGGAAACAGCCCCAGCATTTT.

With respect to this clonotype: A read error may explain this, as a much larger clone is one base away. The chain combines TRBV7-2 with TRBJ2-5, with a tentative D call TRBD2 (5 bases). Trimming removed 3 bases from V and 5 bases from J, with 10 bases in between. Germline CDR1 SGHTA, CDR2 FQGNSA. The CDR3 loop spans 13 amino acids. CDR3 amino acids: CASSFGVVETQYF. CDR3 nucleotides: TGTGCCAGCAGCTTCGGGGTCGTCGAGACCCAGTACTTC.

This clonotype was counted ten times or more. The chain couples TRBV4-2 to TRBJ2-7; D may correspond to TRBD1 or TRBD2 (5 bases each). This CDR3 is 14 amino acids long. Germline V lookup: CDR1 LGHNA, CDR2 YNFKEQ. Trimming took off 0 bases at V and 4 bases at J, with 10 bases between the two ends. The CDR3 DNA follows: TGTGCCAGCAGCCAAGAGGGACGTGGATACGAGCAGTACTTC. This sequence encodes CASSQEGRGYEQYF.

This clonotype was observed a handful of times. The V and J genes are TRBV4-2 and TRBJ1-1; TRBD1 might be the D (5 bases). There are 16 residues in the CDR3. The ends were cut back, 2 bases at V and 4 bases at J, with 17 bases in the middle. The V gene's germline CDR1 is LGHNA and CDR2 YNFKEQ. CDR3 sequence (DNA): TGTGCCAGCAGCCAAATACTACGGGGGGACGGCACTGAAGCTTTCTTT. This codes for CASSQILRGDGTEAFF.

The sample holds a few counts of this clonotype. The chain has TRBV6-5 and TRBJ1-2; D possibly corresponds to TRBD1 (6 bases). There are 17 residues in the CDR3. The germline V gene has CDR1 MNHEY and CDR2 SVGAGI. V shed 0 bases and J shed 1 base, with 15 bases lying between them. The CDR3 coding sequence is TGTGCCAGCAGTTACTCCTCGCAGGGGTGGAATAACTATGGCTACACCTTC. The encoded protein is CASSYSSQGWNNYGYTF.

J is TRBJ2-5 and V is TRBV6-1; D unclear. V was clipped by 6 bases and J by 4 bases, with 18 bases between them. The germline CDR1 and CDR2 sequences are MNHNS and SASEGT. This CDR3 is built from 15 residues. In DNA form, the CDR3 reads TGTGCCAGCAGCCCTACAGTGGGTTTAGGAGAGACCCAGTACTTC. Translated: CASSPTVGLGETQYF.

This clonotype was observed at least ten times. The chain has TRBV10-3 and TRBJ2-3, with 9 bases that match TRBD2. Trimming at V came to 6 bases and at J to 0 bases, leaving 7 bases not matched to a gene. Germline V CDR1 and CDR2: ENHRY, SYGVKD. The CDR3 loop spans 16 amino acids. The CDR3 nucleotides are TGTGCCATCAGGCGAGGACTAGCGCCAAGCACAGATACGCAGTATTTT. It codes for CAIRRGLAPSTDTQYF.

This clonotype appeared many times. V usage is TRBV7-3 and J usage is TRBJ2-7; maybe TRBD2 (6 bases). V gave up 4 bases and J gave up 3 bases, with 10 bases separating them. The CDR3 covers 13 residues. CDR1 is SGHTA and CDR2 is FQGTGA in the germline V gene. CDR3: CASSSGLGYEQYF. The CDR3 region has the DNA TGTGCCAGCAGCTCGGGACTGGGCTACGAGCAGTACTTC. The full variable domain, in which reference TRBV7-3 and TRBJ2-7 provide the parts outside the CDR3, is GAGVSQTPSNKVTEKGKYVELRCDPISGHTALYWYRQSLGQGPEFLIYFQGTGAADDSGLPNDRFFAVRPEGSVSTLKIQRTERGDSAVYLCASSSGLGYEQYFGPGTRLTVT.

This clonotype was observed a handful of times. The chain carries TRBV7-6 and TRBJ2-1; the D is unclear. CDR1 is SGHVS and CDR2 is FNYEAQ in the germline V gene. The CDR3 is made up of 14 amino acids. Trimming took off 2 bases at V and 9 bases at J, with 14 bases between the two ends. CDR3: CASSLPGRVFEQFF. CDR3 sequence (DNA): TGTGCCAGCAGCTTACCTGGACGGGTTTTTGAGCAGTTCTTC.

This chain connects TRBV7-2 to TRBJ2-1; D unresolved. CDR1 and CDR2 (germline): SGHTA, FQGNSA. V lost 3 bases, J lost 4 bases, and 16 bases lay in between. This CDR3 comprises 16 residues. CDR3 residues: CASSLRGTPNYNEQFF. The DNA for the CDR3 is TGTGCCAGCAGCTTGCGCGGCACCCCCAATTACAATGAGCAGTTCTTC.

Many counts were recorded for this clonotype. J is TRBJ2-4 and V is TRBV4-3, with TRBD2 identical over 7 bases. V was pared by 3 bases and J by 6 bases, with 8 bases of the junction left unmatched. This CDR3 region has 15 residues. Germline V gene lookup returns CDR1 LGHNA and CDR2 YSLEER. For the CDR3, the DNA is TGCGCCAGCAGCCAGGGCTTAGCGGGCGGAAACATTCAGTACTTC. This gives the protein CASSQGLAGGNIQYF.

The chain carries TRBV11-2 and TRBJ1-1; D gene ambiguous. Germline V gene lookup returns CDR1 SGHAT and CDR2 FQNNGV. V was shortened by 5 bases and J by 0 bases, with 13 bases between the two germline ends. The length of the CDR3 is 15 residues. The CDR3 region has the DNA TGTGCCAGCAGCCTCCGTTGGGGTGTGAACACTGAAGCTTTCTTT. Its translation is CASSLRWGVNTEAFF.

This chain links TRBV7-9 with TRBJ2-7; weak D call: TRBD2 (6 bases). The CDR3 has 16 amino acids. The V gene's germline CDR1 is SEHNR and CDR2 FQNEAQ (reference sequence). Between the trimmed V and J ends, which lost 5 bases and 0 bases, there was a span of 17 bases. CDR3 bases: TGTGCCAGCAGCCCCCGCCTAGCGCTGACCTCCTACGAGCAGTACTTC. This translates into CASSPRLALTSYEQYF.

A few counts support this clonotype. This chain joins TRBV12-3 or TRBV12-4 and TRBJ2-2; D is ambiguous. The CDR3 has 15 amino acids. V gave up 2 bases and J gave up 1 base, with 8 bases separating them. CDR3 nucleotide sequence: TGTGCCAGCAGTTTATTCGGCGGGAACACCGGGGAGCTGTTTTTT. This codes for CASSLFGGNTGELFF.